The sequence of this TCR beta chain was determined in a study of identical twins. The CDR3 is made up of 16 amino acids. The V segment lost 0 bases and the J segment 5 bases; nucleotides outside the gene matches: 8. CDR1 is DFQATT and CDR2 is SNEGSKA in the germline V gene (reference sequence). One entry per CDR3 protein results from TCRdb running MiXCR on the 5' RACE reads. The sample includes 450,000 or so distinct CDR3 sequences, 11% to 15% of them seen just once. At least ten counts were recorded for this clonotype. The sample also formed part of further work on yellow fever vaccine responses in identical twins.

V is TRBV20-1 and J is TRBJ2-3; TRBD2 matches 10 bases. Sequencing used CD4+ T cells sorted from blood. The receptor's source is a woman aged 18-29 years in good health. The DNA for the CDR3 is TGCAGTGCTAGAGAGGTCCTAGCGGGAGCGGGAGATACGCAGTATTTT. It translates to CSAREVLAGAGDTQYF.